This TCR beta chain was obtained from a study of Ad26.COV2.S vaccination and SARS-CoV-2 variants. Study-level points and caveats: Vaccinees displayed broader spike-specific TCR repertoires than placebo recipients.

Treatment noted: roughly 19 received Ad26.COV2.S at low or high dose, single or two shots; five or six received placebo; per-sample allocation not given. It was on day 63 after the first vaccine or placebo injection that samples were taken. The CDR3 runs to 14 residues. In germline, CDR1 is SGHTA, CDR2 FQGNSA. Trimming shortened V by 0 bases and J by 5 bases, and 10 bases separated the two germline ends. About this clone: Its antigen remains unidentified.

The assay was immunoSEQ multiplex PCR, and TCRdb's table has in-frame clones only and misses some. The sample consists of 250,000 to 300,000 clones, roughly 86% of them appearing once. The specimen was peripheral blood, collected in a trial of Ad26.COV2.S vaccine versus placebo. This receptor was taken from a person between 18 and 65 years old who received the Ad26.COV2.S COVID-19 vaccine or a placebo. The genes are TRBV7-2 and TRBJ1-2; a weak D match, TRBD1 (5 bases). The CDR3 DNA sequence: TGTGCCAGCAGCTTAGCGGCAGGGAATTATGGCTACACCTTC. This encodes CASSLAAGNYGYTF.